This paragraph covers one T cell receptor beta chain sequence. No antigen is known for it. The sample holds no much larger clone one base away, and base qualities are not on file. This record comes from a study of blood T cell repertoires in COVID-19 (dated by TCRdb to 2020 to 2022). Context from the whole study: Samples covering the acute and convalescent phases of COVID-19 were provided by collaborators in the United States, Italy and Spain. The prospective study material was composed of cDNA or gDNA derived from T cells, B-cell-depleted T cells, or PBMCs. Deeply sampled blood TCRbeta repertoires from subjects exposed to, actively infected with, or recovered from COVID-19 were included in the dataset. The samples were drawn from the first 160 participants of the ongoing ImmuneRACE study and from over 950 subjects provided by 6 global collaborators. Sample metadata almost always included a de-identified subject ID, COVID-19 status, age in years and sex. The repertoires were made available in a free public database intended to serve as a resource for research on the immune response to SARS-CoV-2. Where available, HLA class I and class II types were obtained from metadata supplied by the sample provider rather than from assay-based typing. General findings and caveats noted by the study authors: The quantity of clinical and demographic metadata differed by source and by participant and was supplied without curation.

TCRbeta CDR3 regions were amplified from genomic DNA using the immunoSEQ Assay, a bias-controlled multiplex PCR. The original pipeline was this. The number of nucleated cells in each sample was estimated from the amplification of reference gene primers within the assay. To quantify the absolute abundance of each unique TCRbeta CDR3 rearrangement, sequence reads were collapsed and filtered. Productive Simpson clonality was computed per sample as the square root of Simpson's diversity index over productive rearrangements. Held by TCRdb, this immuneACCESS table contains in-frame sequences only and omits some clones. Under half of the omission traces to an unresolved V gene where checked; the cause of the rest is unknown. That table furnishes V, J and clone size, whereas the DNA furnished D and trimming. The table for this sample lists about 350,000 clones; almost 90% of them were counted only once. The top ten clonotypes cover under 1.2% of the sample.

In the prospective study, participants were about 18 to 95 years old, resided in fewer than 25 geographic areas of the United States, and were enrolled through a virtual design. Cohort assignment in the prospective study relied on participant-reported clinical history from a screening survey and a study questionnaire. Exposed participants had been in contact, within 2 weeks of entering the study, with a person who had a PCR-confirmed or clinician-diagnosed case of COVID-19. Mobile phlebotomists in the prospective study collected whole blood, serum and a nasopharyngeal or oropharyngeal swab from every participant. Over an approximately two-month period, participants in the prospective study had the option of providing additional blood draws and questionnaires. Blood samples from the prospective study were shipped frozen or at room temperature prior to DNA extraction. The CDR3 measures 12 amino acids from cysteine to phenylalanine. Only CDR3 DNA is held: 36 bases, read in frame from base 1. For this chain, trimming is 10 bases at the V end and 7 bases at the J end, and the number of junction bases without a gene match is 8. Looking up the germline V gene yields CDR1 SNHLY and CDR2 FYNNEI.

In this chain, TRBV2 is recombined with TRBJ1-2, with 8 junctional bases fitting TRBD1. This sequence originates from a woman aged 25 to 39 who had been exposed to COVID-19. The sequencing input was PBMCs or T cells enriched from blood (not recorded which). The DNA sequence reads TGTGCCACCGAGACAGGGGCAGGTGGCTACACCTTC. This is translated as CATETGAGGYTF.